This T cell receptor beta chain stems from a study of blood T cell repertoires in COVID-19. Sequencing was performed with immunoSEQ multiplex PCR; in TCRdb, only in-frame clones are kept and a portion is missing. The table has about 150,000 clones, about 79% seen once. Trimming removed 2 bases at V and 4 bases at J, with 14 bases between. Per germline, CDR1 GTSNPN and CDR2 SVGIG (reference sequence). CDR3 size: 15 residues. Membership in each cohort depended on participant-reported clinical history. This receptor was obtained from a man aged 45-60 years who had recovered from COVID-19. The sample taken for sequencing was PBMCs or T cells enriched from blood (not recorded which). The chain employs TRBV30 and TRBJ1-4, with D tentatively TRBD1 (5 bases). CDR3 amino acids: CAWSSERTSNEKLFF. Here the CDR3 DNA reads TGTGCCTGGAGTTCAGAGAGGACAAGTAATGAAAAACTGTTTTTT.